This TCR beta chain was found in a study of graft-versus-host responses after intestinal transplantation. Notes on this clone: The antigen is not known.

Clones were sequenced by immunoSEQ multiplex PCR, and TCRdb holds only the in-frame ones, with some missing. The sample holds about 70,000 clones, around 95% seen once. This TCR was sampled from a human donor who received an intestinal transplant. Sequencing used unstimulated CD8+ T cells sorted from spleen or lymph node cells, obtained before intestinal transplant.

The DNA for the CDR3 is TGTGCCAGCTCACTGCGACAGGGCCCAATTAACTATGGCTACACCTTC. Translating gives CASSLRQGPINYGYTF. The chain recombines TRBV18 with TRBJ1-2, with 7 bases identical to TRBD1. CDR1 KGHSH and CDR2 LQKENI come from the germline V gene. The CDR3 length is 16 residues. Trimming at V came to 4 bases and at J to 1 base, leaving 9 bases not matched to a gene.